Listed here is a single T cell receptor beta chain. Antigen unknown. These data come from a study of cytomegalovirus exposure and HLA in healthy donors. Findings and caveats of the study: Investigators reported 150 to 200 TCR beta chains as tied to cytomegalovirus.

Germline V CDR1 and CDR2: SGHVS, FNYEAQ. The CDR3 has 17 residues. Trimming at V came to 5 bases and at J to 8 bases, leaving 12 bases not matched to a gene. Profiling relied on immunoSEQ multiplex PCR, and the TCRdb table lists in-frame clones only, not all of them. The sample shows 65,000 or so clones, 94% of them seen only once. The chain combines TRBV7-6 with TRBJ2-1; 13 bases map to TRBD2. This TCR was recovered from a young man in good health and CMV-seropositive. The specimen was PBMCs. The CDR3 DNA follows: TGTGCCAGCAGCGTCGCGGAACTAGCGGGGGGGGTGGATGAGCAGTTCTTC. It translates to CASSVAELAGGVDEQFF.